The 2 T cell receptor beta chains listed next were all sequenced from one sample in a study of blood T cell repertoires in COVID-19. Produced via immunoSEQ multiplex PCR; TCRdb's table is partial and in-frame only. The repertoire holds approximately 190,000 clones, roughly 79% seen once, with 6.9% in the top ten. The sequencing input was peripheral blood. Receptors originate from a human donor with acute or convalescent COVID-19. The donor label of this sample is uncertain.

V usage is TRBV9 and J usage is TRBJ2-7; D not resolved. Trimming took 0 bases from V and 2 from J, leaving 9 bases between them. This CDR3 has 14 amino acids. Per the germline V gene, CDR1 is SGDLS and CDR2 is YYNGEE. The CDR3 loop is CASSVVGDTYEQYF. CDR3 nucleotides: TGTGCCAGCAGCGTAGTGGGTGACACCTACGAGCAGTACTTC. Filled out from reference TRBV9 and TRBJ2-7, the complete variable domain reads DSGVTQTPKHLITATGQRVTLRCSPRSGDLSVYWYQQSLDQGLQFLIQYYNGEERAKGNILERFSAQQFPDLHSELNLSSLELGDSALYFCASSVVGDTYEQYFGPGTRLTVT.

This sequence joins TRBV29-1 and TRBJ2-1, with TRBD2 matching over 9 bases. The CDR3 consists of 15 residues. J gave up 3 bases and V 4 bases, and 7 bases lay outside the gene matches. Germline CDR1 and CDR2: SQVTM and ANQGSEA. The CDR3 protein is CSVAATSGDYNEQFF. CDR3 bases: TGCAGCGTTGCTGCGACTAGCGGAGACTACAATGAGCAGTTCTTC.